The 19 T cell receptor beta chains listed next were all sequenced from one sample in a study of post-analysis software for immune sequencing data. Whole-study results and caveats: Four or five TRBV segments, TRBV5-6, TRBV5-1 and TRBV20-1 among them, were found more frequent in patients than controls.

Antigen specificity for these receptors is unknown. The library was made from cDNA and included unique molecular identifiers. TCRdb passed the PCR reads through MiXCR, listing each CDR3 protein once. Among 550,000 to 700,000 distinct CDR3 sequences listed, 44% were seen once. Sequenced: blood. These receptors were taken from a girl between 10 and 17 years old with multiple sclerosis.

This clonotype was found a few times. The J gene is TRBJ2-4, the V gene TRBV12-3 or TRBV12-4; D is possibly TRBD2 (5 bases). The CDR3 covers 17 residues. The V end was cut by 3 bases, the J end by 5 bases, with 20 bases between. In DNA form, the CDR3 reads TGTGCCAGCAGTTTGAGGCCGGTGAGGGTAGCTCAAAACATTCAGTACTTC. Amino acid sequence: CASSLRPVRVAQNIQYF.

The gene calls are TRBV14 and TRBJ1-2; D gene uncertain. The CDR3 length is 13 residues. CDR1 is SGHDN, CDR2 FVKESK, per germline. V lost 4 bases and J 7 bases, leaving 13 bases between the germline ends. The CDR3 protein is CASSLLVGSGYTF. Here the CDR3 DNA reads TGTGCCAGCAGCCTACTGGTGGGTTCTGGCTACACCTTC.

The V call is TRBV4-1, the J call TRBJ2-1, with D perhaps given as TRBD1 or TRBD2 (5 bases each). V lost 3 bases, J lost 0 bases, and 18 bases lay in between. The CDR3 is made up of 18 amino acids. The V gene's germline CDR1 is MGHRA and CDR2 YSYEKL. CDR3 DNA sequence: TGCGCCAGCAGCCACCCGAGGGACGGCCAAAGCTCCTACAATGAGCAGTTCTTC. Amino acids: CASSHPRDGQSSYNEQFF.

CDR3 residues: CASSLLTDYEQYF. For the CDR3, the DNA is TGTGCCAGCAGTCTCTTGACAGACTACGAGCAGTACTTC. The chain carries TRBV12-3 or TRBV12-4 and TRBJ2-7, with D maybe TRBD1 (5 bases). V was trimmed by 5 bases and J by 3 bases, leaving 11 bases between them. The CDR3 totals 13 residues.

The gene calls are TRBV7-9 and TRBJ2-4; a weak D match, TRBD1 (6 bases). From germline, CDR1 is SEHNR and CDR2 FQNEAQ (reference sequence). There are 18 residues in the CDR3. V shed 4 bases and J shed 0 bases, with 19 bases lying between them. The CDR3 loop is CASSSRGGRSLAKNIQYF. CDR3 bases: TGTGCCAGCAGCTCGAGAGGGGGACGCTCCCTAGCCAAAAACATTCAGTACTTC.

V gene TRBV12-3 or TRBV12-4 combines with J gene TRBJ1-5, with D maybe TRBD1 (5 bases). Trimming removed 5 bases at V and 3 bases at J, with 23 bases between. The CDR3 runs 18 residues. Here the CDR3 DNA reads TGTGCCAGCAGTCTAACCCGGCGGGGGAGGAGACCCAATCAGCCCCAGCATTTT. It codes for CASSLTRRGRRPNQPQHF.

This clonotype was seen only a few times. The chain has TRBV3-1 and TRBJ2-1; no clear D gene. This CDR3 has 11 amino acids. Trimming shortened V by 4 bases and J by 10 bases, and 8 bases separated the two germline ends. Germline values: CDR1 LGHDT, CDR2 YNNKEL (reference sequence). The CDR3: CASSLVKEQFF. The CDR3 DNA reads as TGTGCCAGCAGCCTCGTTAAGGAGCAGTTCTTC.

This clonotype was counted between two and nine times. CDR3 region: CASSLVWTGGSHEQYF. The DNA for the CDR3 is TGTGCCAGCAGCTTGGTTTGGACTGGCGGGAGCCACGAGCAGTACTTC. The J gene is TRBJ2-5, the V gene TRBV5-5; 7 nucleotides agree with TRBD2. The J call may be wrong; the DNA end is better matched by TRBJ2-7. The CDR3 totals 16 residues. The germline V gene encodes CDR1 SGHKS and CDR2 YYEKEE (reference sequence).

J is TRBJ2-3 and V is TRBV12-3 or TRBV12-4; TRBD2 aligns across 10 bases. The V gene end was trimmed by 7 bases and the J gene end by 13 bases; junction bases not matched to a gene: 26. The CDR3 is 18 amino acids. The CDR3 region has the DNA TGTGCCAGCACGAGTTACCTAGCGGGAGTGCTGGGCACAGATGCGGAGTATTTT. Its protein product is CASTSYLAGVLGTDAEYF.

The rearrangement joins TRBV12-3 or TRBV12-4 to TRBJ2-3; 8 nucleotides line up with TRBD1. CDR3 length: 17 amino acids. The trim removed 3 bases at V and 4 bases at J, leaving 12 bases unmatched. The CDR3 loop reads CASSLQPGQDPPDTQYF. In DNA form, the CDR3 reads TGTGCCAGCAGTTTGCAACCGGGACAGGACCCCCCAGATACGCAGTATTTT.

This clonotype was counted only a few times. The V gene is TRBV6-6, the J gene TRBJ1-1, with D hard to call. CDR3 size: 14 residues. Trimming took 2 bases from V and 4 from J, leaving 11 bases between them. Looked up from germline, CDR1 is MNHNY and CDR2 is SVGAGI (reference sequence). The CDR3 region is CASSYTNLPTEAFF. CDR3 in DNA: TGTGCCAGCAGTTACACCAACTTGCCCACTGAAGCTTTCTTT.

This clonotype has a handful of counts. The chain is built from TRBV4-1 and TRBJ1-2, with D tentatively TRBD1 (5 bases). Germline V lookup: CDR1 MGHRA, CDR2 YSYEKL. The CDR3 covers 15 residues. V shed 1 base and J shed 7 bases, with 16 bases lying between them. The CDR3, as DNA: TGCGCCAGCAGCCAAGGAGTAGAAGGGGCGGGTGGCTACACCTTC. It specifies CASSQGVEGAGGYTF.

The rearrangement uses TRBV29-1 and TRBJ2-7; D is unresolved. V dropped 4 bases and J dropped 2 bases, with 9 bases sitting between them. The CDR3 sequence is 12 residues long. Germline CDR1 is SQVTM and CDR2 is ANQGSEA. For the CDR3, the DNA is TGCAGCGTTGTTTATCGCCCCTACGAGCAGTACTTC. This codes for CSVVYRPYEQYF.

The gene calls are TRBV12-3 or TRBV12-4 and TRBJ1-6; no clear D gene. This CDR3 spans 13 amino acids. V was trimmed by 7 bases and J by 5 bases, leaving 9 bases between them. The CDR3 here is CASTKSNNSPLHF. The CDR3 nucleotides read TGTGCCAGCACTAAATCTAATAATTCACCCCTCCACTTT.

With respect to this clonotype: An end of the junction does not agree with germline; a read error may underlie this. The rearrangement links TRBV7-8 to TRBJ2-7; 10 bases fit TRBD2. Germline V lookup: CDR1 SGHVS, CDR2 FQNEAQ. The CDR3 runs 17 residues. CDR3 sequence (DNA): TGTGCCAACAGCTTAGTAGCGGGGGGCCGAAACTCCTACGAGCAGTACTTC. Its protein is CANSLVAGGRNSYEQYF.

This clonotype was observed a few times. CDR3 in DNA: TGCAGTGCAGACTCGGGACAGACAAATTCACCCCTCCACTTT. Its translation is CSADSGQTNSPLHF. The chain joins TRBV20-1 to TRBJ1-6, with 7 bases matching TRBD1. Germline V CDR1 and CDR2: DFQATT, SNEGSKA (reference sequence). The J segment lost 7 bases and the V segment lost 6 bases, leaving 9 bases of the junction unmatched. This CDR3 contains 14 residues.

The genes are TRBV5-1 and TRBJ2-6; no reliable D call. Germline V lookup: CDR1 SGHRS, CDR2 YFSETQ. Trimming took off 1 base at V and 2 bases at J, with 7 bases between the two ends. CDR3 size: 15 residues. CDR3 sequence reads: CASSLPGPGANVLTF. The CDR3, as DNA: TGCGCCAGCAGCTTGCCTGGGCCTGGGGCCAACGTCCTGACTTTC.

This chain links TRBV11-3 with TRBJ2-1, with TRBD1 matching over 10 bases. The CDR3 runs 15 residues. Per the germline V gene, CDR1 is SGHNT and CDR2 is YENEEA. V was clipped by 6 bases and J by 3 bases; unmatched bases: 5. CDR3: CASSSDRGVYNEQFF. The CDR3 nucleotides are TGTGCCAGCAGTTCGGACAGGGGGGTCTACAATGAGCAGTTCTTC. Full variable domain (rest looked up from reference TRBV11-3 and TRBJ2-1): EAGVVQSPRYKIIEKKQPVAFWCNPISGHNTLYWYLQNLGQGPELLIRYENEEAVDDSQLPKDRFSAERLKGVDSTLKIQPAELGDSAVYLCASSSDRGVYNEQFFGPGTRLTVL.

The V gene is TRBV3-1, the J gene TRBJ2-7, with unresolved D. Germline V gives CDR1 LGHDT, CDR2 YNNKEL (reference sequence). The V and J ends lost 0 bases and 9 bases respectively, with 9 bases between them. The CDR3 has 12 residues. In DNA form, the CDR3 reads TGTGCCAGCAGCCAAGATCGTCGCCTGCAGTACTTC. It is translated as CASSQDRRLQYF.